The 3 T cell receptor beta chains presented below share a single source sample, sequenced in a study of blood T cell repertoires in COVID-19. Libraries were prepared by immunoSEQ multiplex PCR; TCRdb keeps only in-frame clonotypes and omits some of them. The top ten hold less than 7% of the sample, which has about 46,000 clones, about 86% seen once. The specimen sequenced was peripheral blood. These TCRs come from a woman older than 75 with acute or convalescent COVID-19.

This chain joins TRBV15 and TRBJ1-1; D call uncertain. The CDR3 totals 12 residues. The V gene lost 6 bases and the J gene lost 0 bases, with 5 bases spanning the gap. CDR1 and CDR2 from the germline V gene are LNHNV and YYDKDF (reference sequence). The DNA of the CDR3 is TGTGCCACCAGACAGATGAACACTGAAGCTTTCTTT. Its protein is CATRQMNTEAFF.

On this clone: At one end, the junction sequence differs from germline, possibly due to a read error. This chain uses TRBV5-6 with TRBJ2-3, with 8 bases aligning to TRBD2. The CDR3 totals 14 residues. CDR1 SGHDT and CDR2 YYEEEE come from the germline V gene. CDR3 in amino acids: CASFGGVGTDTQYF. In DNA form, the CDR3 reads TGCGCTTCCTTCGGGGGGGTCGGGACAGATACGCAGTATTTT.

The rearrangement uses TRBV9 and TRBJ2-7, with D maybe TRBD1 (6 bases). The CDR3 length is 15 residues. V was trimmed by 0 bases and J by 2 bases, leaving 12 bases between them. Germline V gene sequence: CDR1 SGDLS, CDR2 YYNGEE. CDR3 DNA sequence: TGTGCCAGCAGCGTAGACCGCGACAGGCCCTACGAGCAGTACTTC. It codes for CASSVDRDRPYEQYF.